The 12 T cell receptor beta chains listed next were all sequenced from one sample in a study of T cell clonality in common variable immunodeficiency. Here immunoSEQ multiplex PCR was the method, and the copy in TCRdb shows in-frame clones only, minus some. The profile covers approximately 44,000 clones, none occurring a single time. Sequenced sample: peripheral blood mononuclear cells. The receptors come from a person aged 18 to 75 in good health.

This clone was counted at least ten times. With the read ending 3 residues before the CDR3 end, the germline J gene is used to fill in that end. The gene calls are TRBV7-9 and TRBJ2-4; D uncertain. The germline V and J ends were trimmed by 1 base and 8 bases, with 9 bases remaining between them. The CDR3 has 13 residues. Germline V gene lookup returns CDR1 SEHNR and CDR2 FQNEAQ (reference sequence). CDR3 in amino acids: CASSLVATDIQYF. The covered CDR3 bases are TGTGCCAGCAGCTTAGTCGCGACTGACATT.

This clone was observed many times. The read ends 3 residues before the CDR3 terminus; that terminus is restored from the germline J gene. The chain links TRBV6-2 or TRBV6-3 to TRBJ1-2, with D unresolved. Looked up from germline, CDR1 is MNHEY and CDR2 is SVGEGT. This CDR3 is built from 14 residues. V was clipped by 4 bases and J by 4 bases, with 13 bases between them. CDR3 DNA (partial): TGTGCCAGCAGTTCGAGCGGGTTTTCCTATGGC. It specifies CASSSSGFSYG. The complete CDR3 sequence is CASSSSGFSYGYTF.

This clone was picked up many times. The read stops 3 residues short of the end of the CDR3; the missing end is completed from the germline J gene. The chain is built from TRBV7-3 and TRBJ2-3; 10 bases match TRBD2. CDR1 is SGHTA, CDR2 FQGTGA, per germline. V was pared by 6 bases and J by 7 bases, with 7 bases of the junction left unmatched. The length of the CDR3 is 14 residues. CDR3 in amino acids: CASSSSGSWNTQYF. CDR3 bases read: TGTGCCAGCAGTTCTAGCGGGAGCTGGAATACG.

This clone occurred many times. The CDR3 bases that were read are TGTGCCAGCAGGGAAGTACGGGGCACTGAA. This codes for CASREVRGTE. The CDR3 reads in full as CASREVRGTEAFF. This rearrangement joins TRBV6-2 or TRBV6-3 to TRBJ1-1, with D uncertain. The read falls 3 residues short of the CDR3 end, and the missing part is taken from the germline J gene. Germline V lookup: CDR1 MNHEY, CDR2 SVGEGT. V was trimmed by 6 bases and J by 4 bases, leaving 12 bases between them. The CDR3 totals 13 residues.

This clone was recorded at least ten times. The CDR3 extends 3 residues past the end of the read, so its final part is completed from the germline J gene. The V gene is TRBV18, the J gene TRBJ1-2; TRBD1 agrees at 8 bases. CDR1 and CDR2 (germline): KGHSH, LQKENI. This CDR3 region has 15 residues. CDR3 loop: CASSPGLTGGDGYTF. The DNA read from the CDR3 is TGTGCCAGCTCACCAGGATTAACAGGGGGGGACGGC. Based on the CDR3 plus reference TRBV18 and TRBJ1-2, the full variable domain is NAGVMQNPRHLVRRRGQEARLRCSPMKGHSHVYWYRQLPEEGLKFMVYLQKENIIDESGMPKERFSAEFPKEGPSILRIQQVVRGDSAAYFCASSPGLTGGDGYTFGSGTRLTVV.

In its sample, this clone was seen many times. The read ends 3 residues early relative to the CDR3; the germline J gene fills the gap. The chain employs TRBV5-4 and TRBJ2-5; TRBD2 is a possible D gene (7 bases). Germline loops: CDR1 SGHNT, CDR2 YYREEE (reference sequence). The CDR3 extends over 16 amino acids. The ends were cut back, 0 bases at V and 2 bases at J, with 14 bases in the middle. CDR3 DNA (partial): TGTGCCAGCAGCTTGGCCGGGGAGGGGGGGCAAGAGACC. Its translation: CASSLAGEGGQET. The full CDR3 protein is CASSLAGEGGQETQYF. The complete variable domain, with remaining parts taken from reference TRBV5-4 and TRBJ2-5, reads ETGVTQSPTHLIKTRGQQVTLRCSSQSGHNTVSWYQQALGQGPQFIFQYYREEENGRGNFPPRFSGLQFPNYSSELNVNALELDDSALYLCASSLAGEGGQETQYFGPGTRLLVL.

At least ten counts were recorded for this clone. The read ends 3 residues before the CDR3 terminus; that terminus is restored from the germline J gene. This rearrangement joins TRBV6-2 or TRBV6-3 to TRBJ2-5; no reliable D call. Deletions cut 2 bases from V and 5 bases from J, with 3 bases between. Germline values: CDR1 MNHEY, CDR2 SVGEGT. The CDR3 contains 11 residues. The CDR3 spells CASSYAETQYF. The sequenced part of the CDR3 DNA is TGTGCCAGCAGTTACGCGGAGACC.

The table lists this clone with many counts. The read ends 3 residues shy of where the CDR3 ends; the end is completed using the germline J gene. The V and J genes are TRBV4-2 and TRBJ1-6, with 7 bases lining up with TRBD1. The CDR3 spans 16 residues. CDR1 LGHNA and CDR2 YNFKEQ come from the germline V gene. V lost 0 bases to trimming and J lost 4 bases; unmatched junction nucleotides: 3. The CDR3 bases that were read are TGTGCCAGCAGCCAAGATAGGACAGGTTATAATTCACCC. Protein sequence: CASSQDRTGYNSP. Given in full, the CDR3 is CASSQDRTGYNSPLHF.

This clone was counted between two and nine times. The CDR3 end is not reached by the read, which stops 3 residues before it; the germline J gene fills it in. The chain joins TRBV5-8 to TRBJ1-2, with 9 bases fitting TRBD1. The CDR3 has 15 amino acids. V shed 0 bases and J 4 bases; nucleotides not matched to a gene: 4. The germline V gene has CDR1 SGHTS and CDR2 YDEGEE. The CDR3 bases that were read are TGTGCCAGCAGCTTGGCCGGGACAGGGCTCTATGGC. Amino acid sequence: CASSLAGTGLYG. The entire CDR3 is CASSLAGTGLYGYTF. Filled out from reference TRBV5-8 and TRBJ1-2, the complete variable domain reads EAGVTQSPTHLIKTRGQQATLRCSPISGHTSVYWYQQALGLGLQFLLWYDEGEERNRGNFPPRFSGRQFPNYSSELNVNALELEDSALYLCASSLAGTGLYGYTFGSGTRLTVV.

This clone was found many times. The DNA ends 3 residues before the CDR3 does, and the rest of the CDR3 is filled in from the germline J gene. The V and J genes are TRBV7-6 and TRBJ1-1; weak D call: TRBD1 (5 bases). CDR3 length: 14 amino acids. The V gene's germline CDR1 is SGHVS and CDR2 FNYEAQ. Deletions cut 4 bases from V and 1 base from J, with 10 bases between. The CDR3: CASSWGVPNTEAFF. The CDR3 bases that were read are TGTGCCAGCAGCTGGGGGGTCCCGAACACTGAA.

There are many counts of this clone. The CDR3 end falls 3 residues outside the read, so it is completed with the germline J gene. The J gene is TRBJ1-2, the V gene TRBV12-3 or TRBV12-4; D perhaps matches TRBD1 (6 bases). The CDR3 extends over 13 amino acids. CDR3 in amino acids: CASTGVRGRGYTF. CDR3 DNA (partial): TGTGCCAGCACCGGTGTCAGGGGCCGCGGC.

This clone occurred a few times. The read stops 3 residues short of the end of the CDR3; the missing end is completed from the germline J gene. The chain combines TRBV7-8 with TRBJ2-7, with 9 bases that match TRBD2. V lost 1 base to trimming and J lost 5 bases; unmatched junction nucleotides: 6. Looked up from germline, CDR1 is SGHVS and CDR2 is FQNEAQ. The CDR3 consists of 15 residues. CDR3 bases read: TGTGCCAGCAGCTTAGTGGGTAGCGGGGGCAACGAG. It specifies CASSLVGSGGNE. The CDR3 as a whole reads CASSLVGSGGNEQYF.